This TCR beta chain was profiled in a study of control samples from healthy donors and cancer patients. The germline CDR1 and CDR2 sequences are SGHRS and YFSETQ. CDR3 length: 14 residues. V lost 0 bases to trimming and J lost 1 base, with 4 bases between them. Assay used: immunoSEQ multiplex PCR; TCRdb lists only in-frame clones, some missing. The sample contains under 150,000 clones, roughly nine tenths of which appear only once. The TCR comes from a woman aged 45-59 years with colorectal cancer. The sequenced material came from PBMCs. V and J are TRBV5-1 and TRBJ1-4; D call uncertain. The CDR3 reads CASSLDVTNEKLFF. The CDR3 coding sequence is TGCGCCAGCAGCTTGGATGTAACTAATGAAAAACTGTTTTTT.